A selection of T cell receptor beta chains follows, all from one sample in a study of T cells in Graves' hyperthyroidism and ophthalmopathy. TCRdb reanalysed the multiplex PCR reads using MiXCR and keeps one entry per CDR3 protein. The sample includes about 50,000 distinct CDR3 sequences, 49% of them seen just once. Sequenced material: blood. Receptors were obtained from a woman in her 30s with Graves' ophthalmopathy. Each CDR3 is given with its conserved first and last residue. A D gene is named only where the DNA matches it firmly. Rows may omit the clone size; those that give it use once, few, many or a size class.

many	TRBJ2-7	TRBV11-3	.	TGTGCCAGCAGCTTGAACGGCCTCTCCTACGAGCAGTACTTC	CASSLNGLSYEQYF
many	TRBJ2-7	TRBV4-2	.	TGTGCCAGCAGCCAAGCCGGATACCCGGCCTACGAGCAGTACTTC	CASSQAGYPAYEQYF
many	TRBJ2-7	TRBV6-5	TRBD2	TGTGCCAGCAGCCCAACTAGCGGGAGTGACTACGAGCAGTACTTC	CASSPTSGSDYEQYF
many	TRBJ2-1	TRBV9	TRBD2	TGTGCCAGCAGCCCAGTAGCGGGAGTGGGTGAGCAGTTCTTC	CASSPVAGVGEQFF
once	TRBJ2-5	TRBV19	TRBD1	TGTGCCAGTAGTATAGATCACAGGACAGGGAGTGAGACCCAGTACTTC	CASSIDHRTGSETQYF
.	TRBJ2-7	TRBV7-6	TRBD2	TGTGCCAGCAGCTTTTCGGGGGGGCGGAGGGACGAGCAGTACTTC	CASSFSGGRRDEQYF
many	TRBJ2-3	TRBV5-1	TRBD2	TGCGCCAGCAGCCCCCGAGCGGGACTCGCAGATACGCAGTATTTT	CASSPRAGLADTQYF
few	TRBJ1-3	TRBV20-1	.	TGCAGTGCTAGTCCCGTGGGCTCTGGAAACACCATATATTTT	CSASPVGSGNTIYF
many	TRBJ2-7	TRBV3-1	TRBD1	TGTGCCAGCAGCCAAGGGCAAGGACAGGGGCCCTACGAGCAGTACTTC	CASSQGQGQGPYEQYF
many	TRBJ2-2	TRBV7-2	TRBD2	TGTGCCAGCAGCTCTAGCGGGGGGAACACCGGGGAGCTGTTTTTT	CASSSSGGNTGELFF
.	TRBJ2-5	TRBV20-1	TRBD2	TGCAGTGGGTCTAGCGGGAGGGAGACCCAGTACTTC	CSGSSGRETQYF
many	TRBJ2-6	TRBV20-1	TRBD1	TGCAGTGCCAGGACAGGGGGCTCCTCTGGGGCCAACGTCCTGACTTTC	CSARTGGSSGANVLTF
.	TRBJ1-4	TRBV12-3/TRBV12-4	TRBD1	TGTGCCAGCAGTTTCGGGACAGGGGGTGAAAAACTGTTTTTT	CASSFGTGGEKLFF
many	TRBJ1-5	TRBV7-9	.	TGTGCCAGCAGCCCCACAGGAAAAGGGCAGCCCCAGCATTTT	CASSPTGKGQPQHF
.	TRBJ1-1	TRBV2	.	TGTGCCAGCAGGGAAGTAACAGCGTCCAACACTGAAGCTGTCTTT	CASREVTASNTEAVF
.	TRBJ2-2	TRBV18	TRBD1	TGTGCCAGCTCACGGCCGGGACAGGGTGGCACCGGGGAGCTGTTTTTT	CASSRPGQGGTGELFF
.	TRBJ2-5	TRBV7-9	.	TGTCCCAGCAGCCCCCAAGAGACCCAGTACTTC	CPSSPQETQYF
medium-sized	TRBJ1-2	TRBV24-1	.	TGTGCCACCAGTGGTAGGGACTATGGCTACACCTTC	CATSGRDYGYTF
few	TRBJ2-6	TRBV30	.	TGTGCCTGGAGATACGCCGGCTCTGGGGCCAACGTCCTGACTTTC	CAWRYAGSGANVLTF
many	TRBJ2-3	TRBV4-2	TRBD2	TGTGCCAGCAGCCAAGTTTTACTAGCGGGGGGGGTGGGGGATCCGCAGTATTTT	CASSQVLLAGGVGDPQYF
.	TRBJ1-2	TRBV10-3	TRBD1	TGTGCCATCAGACCGGGACAGGGCTATGGCTACACCTTC	CAIRPGQGYGYTF
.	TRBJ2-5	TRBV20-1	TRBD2	TGCAGTGCTAGAGGGACTAGCGGGCAAGAGACCCAGTACTTC	CSARGTSGQETQYF
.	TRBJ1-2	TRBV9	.	TGTGCCAGCTCACCTGGCGGATTCTATGGCTACACCTTC	CASSPGGFYGYTF
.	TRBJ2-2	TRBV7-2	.	.	CASSLNGGGSPLHFGNGNTGELFF
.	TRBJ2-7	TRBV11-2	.	TGTACCAGCAGCAATGGACTCCAGGAAGTCGAGCAGTACTTC	CTSSNGLQEVEQYF
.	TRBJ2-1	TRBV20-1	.	TGCAGTGCTAGCACCGGGGATCTCAACAATGAGCAGTTCTTC	CSASTGDLNNEQFF
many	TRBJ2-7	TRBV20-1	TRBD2	TGCAGTGCACTGTCCTGGACTAGCGGGAGCTACGAGCAGTACTTC	CSALSWTSGSYEQYF
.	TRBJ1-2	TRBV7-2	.	TGTGCCAGCAGCTCAGGATACACAGATGGCTACACCTTC	CASSSGYTDGYTF
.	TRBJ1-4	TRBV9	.	TGTGCCAGCAGCGTAACAGCGGGAGGGCCGCGGAATGAGAAACTGTTTTTT	CASSVTAGGPRNEKLFF
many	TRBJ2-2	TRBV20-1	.	TGCAGTGCTAGCACCCGGCAACAAAACACCGGGGAGCTGTTTTTT	CSASTRQQNTGELFF
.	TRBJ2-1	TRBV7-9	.	TGTGCCAGCAGCTTAAATCAGTACAATGAGCAGCTTTTC	CASSLNQYNEQLF
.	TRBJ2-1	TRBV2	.	TGTGCCAGCAGCGGCCAGGGAGAGTACAATGAGCAGTTCTTC	CASSGQGEYNEQFF
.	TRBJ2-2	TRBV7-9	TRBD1	TGTGTCAGCATCACACCCGGGACAGGGAACACCGGGGAGCTGTTTTTT	CVSITPGTGNTGELFF
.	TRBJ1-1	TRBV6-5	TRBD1	TGTGCCAGCAGTGAACCCGGGACAGGGGGCATCGTTCGGAACACTGAAGCTTTCTTT	CASSEPGTGGIVRNTEAFF
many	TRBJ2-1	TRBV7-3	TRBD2	TGTGCCAGCACCCCCGGGGGGACTCGGGTGAGATACAATGAGCAGTTCTTC	CASTPGGTRVRYNEQFF
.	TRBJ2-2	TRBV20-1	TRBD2	TGCAGTGCTAGAGACGGGACTAGCGGGGAGCTGTTTTTT	CSARDGTSGELFF
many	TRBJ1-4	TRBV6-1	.	TGTGCCAGCAGTGAACCTCCCGGGGTGGCTAATGAAAAACTGTTTTTT	CASSEPPGVANEKLFF
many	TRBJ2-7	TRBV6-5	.	TGTGCCAGCAGCCACAGGACGTCCGAGCAGTACTTC	CASSHRTSEQYF
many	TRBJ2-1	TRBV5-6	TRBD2	TGTGCCAGCAGCCCGGACGGGAGGGGGAATGAGCAGTTCTTC	CASSPDGRGNEQFF
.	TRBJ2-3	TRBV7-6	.	TGTGCCAGCAGCTACTCAGGGGGGGATACGCAGTATTTT	CASSYSGGDTQYF
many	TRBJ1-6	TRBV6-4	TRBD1	TGTGCCAGCAGTGCCGGGACACAGGGGAATTCACCCCTCCACTTT	CASSAGTQGNSPLHF
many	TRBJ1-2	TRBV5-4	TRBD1	TGTGCCAGCAGCCCCCTCGACAGGGAATCCTATGGCTACACCTTC	CASSPLDRESYGYTF